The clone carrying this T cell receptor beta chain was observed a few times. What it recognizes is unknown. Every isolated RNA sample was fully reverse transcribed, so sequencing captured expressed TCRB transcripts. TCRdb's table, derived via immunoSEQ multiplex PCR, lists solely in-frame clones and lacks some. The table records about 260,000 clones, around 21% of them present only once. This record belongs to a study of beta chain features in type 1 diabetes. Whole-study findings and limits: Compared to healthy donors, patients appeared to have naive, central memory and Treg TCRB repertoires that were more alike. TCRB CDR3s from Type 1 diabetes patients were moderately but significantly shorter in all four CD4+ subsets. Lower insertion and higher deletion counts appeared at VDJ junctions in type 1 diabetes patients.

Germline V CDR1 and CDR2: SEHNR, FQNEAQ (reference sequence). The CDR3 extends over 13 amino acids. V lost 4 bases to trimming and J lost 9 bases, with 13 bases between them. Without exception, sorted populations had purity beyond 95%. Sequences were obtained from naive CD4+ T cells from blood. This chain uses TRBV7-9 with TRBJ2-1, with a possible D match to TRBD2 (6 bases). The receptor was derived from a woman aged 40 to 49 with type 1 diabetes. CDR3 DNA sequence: TGTGCCAGCAGCTGGACCTCTAGCGTTGAGCAGTTCTTC. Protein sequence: CASSWTSSVEQFF.